These T cell receptor beta chains were read from a single sample in a study of cytomegalovirus exposure and HLA in healthy donors. Repertoires were generated with immunoSEQ multiplex PCR, while TCRdb's copy carries only in-frame clones and drops some. The table includes some 80,000 clones, around 96% detected once. Sequencing was carried out using PBMCs. These receptors came from a young woman in good health and CMV-seronegative. Each CDR3 is given without its conserved first and last residue.

TRBV5-4	14	TRBJ2-7	ASSPKLASGIYEQY
TRBV9	14	TRBJ2-2	ASSSHVLADTGELF
TRBV7-9	15	TRBJ2-7	ASSPRAGQGITYEQY
TRBV10-1	11	TRBJ2-7	ASSSGPPYEQY
TRBV15	13	TRBJ2-1	ATSELAEVAGGQF
TRBV5-6	12	TRBJ2-5	ASSLTGGAETQY
TRBV30	15	TRBJ2-2	AWSAHRGGRNTGELF
TRBV14	11	TRBJ2-1	ASSPPGNNEQF
TRBV10-3	14	TRBJ2-7	AISPFRPSYRNEQY
TRBV9	10	TRBJ2-1	ASSVADNEQF
TRBV5-1	14	TRBJ2-3	ASSEPPDSYTDTQY
TRBV5-6	12	TRBJ2-7	ASSLGGQPYEQY
TRBV5-1	13	TRBJ2-1	ASSPGASFYNEQF
TRBV7-9	15	TRBJ2-7	ASSPRAGGSDSYEQY
TRBV28	15	TRBJ2-2	ASITTVTVGGTGELF
TRBV27	14	TRBJ1-2	ASSLQGTGTLYGYT
TRBV13	13	TRBJ2-7	ASSPRTSGLYEQY
TRBV6-1	13	TRBJ1-5	ASGYRGASYQPQH
TRBV10-3	13	TRBJ2-2	AISRTSDNTGELF
TRBV4-1	13	TRBJ2-1	ASSQTTSGNNEQF
TRBV7-2	13	TRBJ2-7	ASSPDRGSAYEQY
TRBV6-6	14	TRBJ2-1	ASTPRGGSPYNEQF
TRBV28	18	TRBJ2-7	ASSLHLGGLTTKITYEQY
TRBV29-1	15	TRBJ2-7	SVGTTHTRGAGYEQY
TRBV5-1	13	TRBJ2-4	ASPTWDYRKNIQY
TRBV28	12	TRBJ1-2	ASSDRAIYYGYT
TRBV5-6	12	TRBJ2-7	ASSSPGLSYEQY
TRBV6-5	12	TRBJ2-1	ASIGSGINNEQF
TRBV5-1	14	TRBJ2-7	ASSPPSSGSSYEQY
TRBV6-1	10	TRBJ1-5	AGQTSNQPQH
TRBV5-1	15	TRBJ2-3	ASSSISQGAISDTQY
TRBV5-1	13	TRBJ2-7	ASSWGGDWYYEQY
TRBV10-1	11	TRBJ2-7	ASSENRGYEQY
TRBV7-9	12	TRBJ2-2	ASSLMGATGELF
TRBV15	12	TRBJ1-2	ATSRDTAGDGYT
TRBV15	14	TRBJ2-3	ATSRAHPTVSDTQY
TRBV19	11	TRBJ2-7	ATRLAGDYEQY
TRBV6-6	13	TRBJ2-7	ASSYSGQASYEQY
TRBV7-9	12	TRBJ2-7	ASSHSGSTYEQY
TRBV5-1	15	TRBJ2-5	ASSSPPTSGSKETQY
TRBV30	12	TRBJ1-5	AWSVGQGNQPQH